A selection of T cell receptor beta chains follows, all from one sample in a study of blood T cell repertoires in COVID-19. Here immunoSEQ multiplex PCR was the method, and the copy in TCRdb shows in-frame clones only, minus some. The sample consists of a few hundred thousand clones, about 87% of them appearing once. Sequenced sample: peripheral blood. Receptor source: a woman aged 45-65 years who had recovered from COVID-19. Both conserved end residues are part of each CDR3. The D gene is left open where the match is weak. Expanded clones get a size class; other rows say once, few or many, or leave the size out.

TRBD1,TRBV7-2,TRBJ1-2,NA,CASSLAGDSVYGYTF,TGTGCCAGCAGCTTAGCGGGGGACAGCGTCTATGGCTACACCTTC
NA,TRBV28,TRBJ1-5,many,CASSRRQADSNQPQHF,TGTGCCAGCAGTCGTCGACAGGCCGATAGCAATCAGCCCCAGCATTTT
TRBD1,TRBV7-2,TRBJ2-2,NA,CASSLAGRGRRTGELFF,TGTGCCAGCAGCTTAGCGGGCAGGGGGCGTCGGACCGGGGAGCTGTTTTTT
TRBD2,TRBV24-1,TRBJ2-1,NA,CATSDPTSGSRNEQFF,TGTGCCACCAGTGATCCGACTAGCGGGAGTAGGAATGAGCAGTTCTTC
TRBD1,TRBV28,TRBJ1-3,NA,CASRWVRGTGNTIYF,TGTGCCAGCCGATGGGTCAGGGGGACTGGAAACACCATATATTTT
NA,TRBV3-1/TRBV3-2,TRBJ2-7,NA,CASSRTVLSYEQYF,TGTGCCAGCAGCCGGACAGTCCTCTCCTACGAGCAGTACTTC
NA,TRBV7-9,TRBJ1-4,NA,CASSLERTATNEKLFF,TGTGCCAGCAGCTTAGAGCGGACGGCAACTAATGAAAAACTGTTTTTT
TRBD1,TRBV25-1,TRBJ2-7,NA,CASRKTGGLEQYF,TGTGCCAGCAGGAAGACAGGGGGCCTCGAGCAGTACTTC
TRBD2,TRBV4-3,TRBJ2-1,NA,CASSPRTSGGQSYNEQFF,TGCGCCAGCAGCCCCCGGACTAGCGGGGGCCAATCCTACAATGAGCAGTTCTTC
NA,TRBV4-2,TRBJ2-3,NA,CASSQQRTSTDTQYF,TGTGCCAGCAGCCAACAGCGGACTAGCACAGATACGCAGTATTTT
NA,TRBV9,TRBJ2-3,NA,CASSVEASGTDTQYF,TGTGCCAGCAGCGTAGAGGCTAGCGGCACAGATACGCAGTATTTT
NA,TRBV2,TRBJ1-6,few,CASSDLKGTGSPLHF,TGTGCCAGCAGTGATTTAAAGGGAACAGGCTCACCCCTCCACTTT
TRBD2,TRBV25-1,TRBJ2-7,once,CAIGGGNSYEQYF,TGTGCCATCGGCGGGGGGAACTCCTACGAGCAGTACTTC
TRBD1,TRBV12-3/TRBV12-4,TRBJ1-1,few,CASSVGQGAEAFF,TGTGCCAGCAGTGTCGGACAGGGAGCTGAAGCTTTCTTT
TRBD1,TRBV7-2,TRBJ2-1,NA,CASSLGQGREQFF,TGTGCCAGCAGCTTGGGACAGGGTCGTGAGCAGTTCTTC
TRBD1,TRBV7-9,TRBJ2-7,NA,CASRRTGGSYEQYF,TGTGCCAGCAGACGGACAGGGGGCTCCTACGAGCAGTACTTC
NA,TRBV28,TRBJ1-5,once,CASSFPNQPQHF,TGTGCCAGCAGTTTTCCTAATCAGCCCCAGCATTTT
TRBD2,TRBV5-4,TRBJ2-1,once,CASSSELAGGFF,TGTGCCAGCAGCTCAGAGCTAGCGGGAGGGTTCTTC
TRBD1,TRBV29-1,TRBJ2-1,NA,CSVLGQDSNEQFF,TGCAGCGTTCTGGGACAGGATTCTAATGAGCAGTTCTTC
TRBD1,TRBV28,TRBJ1-2,NA,CASSLRGGQGGLYGYTF,TGTGCCAGCAGTTTACGAGGGGGACAGGGAGGATTGTATGGCTACACCTTC
TRBD2,TRBV29-1,TRBJ2-1,NA,CSDGLAGAYNEQFF,TGCAGCGATGGACTAGCGGGGGCGTACAATGAGCAGTTCTTC
TRBD2,TRBV5-1,TRBJ2-1,NA,CASSSAGLAEALTGNEQFF,TGCGCCAGCAGCTCCGCGGGACTAGCGGAGGCCCTCACCGGCAATGAGCAGTTCTTC
TRBD2,TRBV5-4,TRBJ2-7,NA,CASRGGHEQYF,TGTGCCAGCCGCGGGGGGCACGAGCAGTACTTC
TRBD1,TRBV27,TRBJ2-5,NA,CASSFLRQGSPETQYF,TGTGCCAGCAGTTTCCTTAGACAGGGGTCACCAGAGACCCAGTACTTC
NA,TRBV7-6,TRBJ2-7,NA,CASSNLKEQYF,TGTGCCAGCTCGAACCTAAAGGAGCAGTACTTC
TRBD2,TRBV2,TRBJ2-5,once,CASRLPGTRWETQYF,TGTGCCAGTAGGCTCCCCGGGACTAGGTGGGAGACCCAGTACTTC
NA,TRBV6-5,TRBJ2-3,NA,CAGGASPQADTQYF,TGTGCTGGGGGGGCCTCACCCCAGGCAGATACGCAGTATTTT
TRBD1,TRBV5-4,TRBJ1-1,NA,CASSSGTVMNTEAFF,TGTGCCAGCAGCTCGGGGACAGTGATGAACACTGAAGCTTTCTTT
NA,TRBV30,TRBJ2-1,NA,CAWSIPTSSYNEQFF,TGTGCCTGGAGTATCCCGACTAGCTCCTACAATGAGCAGTTCTTC
TRBD1,TRBV10-1,TRBJ1-2,NA,CASSGTATYGYTF,TGCGCCAGCAGCGGGACAGCAACCTATGGCTACACCTTC
TRBD2,TRBV24-1,TRBJ2-7,NA,CATSASGQIYEQYF,TGTGCCACCAGTGCTAGCGGACAAATATACGAGCAGTACTTC